Sequencing of this T cell receptor beta chain was carried out in a study of PD-1 blockade in classical Hodgkin lymphoma. Study results and caveats: The origin of the repertoire differences remains undefined, with disease activity or prior therapy as possible causes. Researchers reported that CD4+ TCR diversity, though not CD8+, rose significantly by C4D1. Baseline TCR diversity was reportedly lower in newly diagnosed patients than healthy donors.

CDR1 is ENHRY and CDR2 is SYGVKD in the germline V gene. The V end lost 6 bases, the J end lost 1 base, and 12 bases lay between the germline ends. The CDR3 is 14 amino acids. As concerns this clone: The antigen remains undetermined.

Brentuximab vedotin exposure varied, and every patient relapsed after autologous stem cell transplantation. TCRdb's copy holds only in-frame clones and misses some; the assay was immunoSEQ multiplex PCR. The sample shows more than 140,000 clones, approximately 81% of them seen only once. The V gene is TRBV10-3, the J gene TRBJ1-1; D is uncertain. The material sequenced was peripheral blood mononuclear cells (PBMCs), taken before the second cycle of nivolumab. The source of this sequence is a human donor with classical Hodgkin lymphoma. CDR3 protein: CAISRTTSNTEAFF. CDR3 coding DNA: TGTGCCATCAGCAGGACGACTTCGAACACTGAAGCTTTCTTT.